Presented here are 32 T cell receptor beta chains from one specimen sequenced in a study of blood T cell repertoires in COVID-19. TCRdb keeps only in-frame clones here, not all; method: immunoSEQ multiplex PCR. Of about 220,000 clones in the sample, 83% were seen once. The specimen sequenced was peripheral blood. The receptors come from a woman between 40 and 50 years old with active or convalescent COVID-19.

The chain has TRBV5-5 and TRBJ1-5, with D possibly TRBD1 on 5 matching bases. Germline V lookup: CDR1 SGHKS, CDR2 YYEKEE (reference sequence). The CDR3 extends over 16 amino acids. Trimming shortened V by 0 bases and J by 4 bases, and 14 bases separated the two germline ends. CDR3 coding DNA: TGTGCCAGCAGCTTGGCCGGGGGGACGGCTAATCAGCCCCAGCATTTT. Its protein product is CASSLAGGTANQPQHF.

This clone was seen ten or more times. The gene calls are TRBV11-3 and TRBJ1-1; possibly TRBD1 for D (5 bases). The CDR3 length is 14 residues. Per the germline V gene, CDR1 is SGHNT and CDR2 is YENEEA. The V end was cut by 4 bases, the J end by 6 bases, with 15 bases between. CDR3 protein: CASSSLREGPEAFF. In DNA, the CDR3 is TGTGCCAGCAGCTCACTCAGGGAGGGCCCTGAAGCTTTCTTT. The variable domain in full, with the rest retrieved from reference TRBV11-3 and TRBJ1-1, is EAGVVQSPRYKIIEKKQPVAFWCNPISGHNTLYWYLQNLGQGPELLIRYENEEAVDDSQLPKDRFSAERLKGVDSTLKIQPAELGDSAVYLCASSSLREGPEAFFGQGTRLTVV.

The chain couples TRBV5-1 to TRBJ2-1, with 8 bases identical to TRBD1. Germline CDR1 and CDR2: SGHRS and YFSETQ. This CDR3 has 13 residues. Trimming cost V 4 bases and J 7 bases; bases outside gene matches: 4. CDR3 loop: CASSLDRVNEQFF. The CDR3 bases are TGCGCCAGCAGCCTGGACAGGGTTAATGAGCAGTTCTTC. Full variable domain (rest looked up from reference TRBV5-1 and TRBJ2-1): KAGVTQTPRYLIKTRGQQVTLSCSPISGHRSVSWYQQTPGQGLQFLFEYFSETQRNKGNFPGRFSGRQFSNSRSEMNVSTLELGDSALYLCASSLDRVNEQFFGPGTRLTVL.

This chain connects TRBV19 to TRBJ1-2, with 7 bases that match TRBD1. V lost 9 bases, J lost 5 bases, and 9 bases stayed unmatched. This CDR3 has 13 residues. Germline lookup yields CDR1 LNHDA and CDR2 SQIVND (reference sequence). The chain's CDR3 is CASHPGGSYGYTF. The CDR3 DNA sequence: TGTGCCAGCCACCCAGGGGGATCTTATGGCTACACCTTC.

This clone is labeled as medium-sized. The J gene is TRBJ1-5, the V gene TRBV7-8; 9 nucleotides line up with TRBD1. CDR3 length: 15 residues. Losses at the gene ends were 6 bases for V and 7 bases for J; bases not matched to a gene: 10. CDR1 and CDR2 (germline): SGHVS, FQNEAQ. The CDR3 region is CASSWKGGQGQPQHF. For the CDR3, the DNA is TGTGCCAGCAGTTGGAAAGGGGGACAGGGACAGCCCCAGCATTTT.

This chain uses TRBV7-6 with TRBJ2-7, with 8 bases fitting TRBD1. The CDR3 totals 16 residues. V shed 5 bases, J shed 3 bases, and the junction held 12 bases outside the gene matches. Germline CDR1 is SGHVS and CDR2 is FNYEAQ. The CDR3 DNA sequence: TGTGCCAGCAGCCGAGCCCGGACAGGGAGCAGCTACGAGCAGTACTTC. Protein sequence: CASSRARTGSSYEQYF.

This chain links TRBV5-1 with TRBJ1-2, with a tentative D call TRBD1 (5 bases). The V end was cut by 4 bases, the J end by 2 bases, with 12 bases between. This CDR3 is 14 amino acids long. CDR1 SGHRS and CDR2 YFSETQ come from the germline V gene. The CDR3 bases are TGCGCCAGCAGCCCTGCCCGGGGGAACTATGGCTACACCTTC. It encodes CASSPARGNYGYTF. The full variable domain, in which reference TRBV5-1 and TRBJ1-2 provide the parts outside the CDR3, is KAGVTQTPRYLIKTRGQQVTLSCSPISGHRSVSWYQQTPGQGLQFLFEYFSETQRNKGNFPGRFSGRQFSNSRSEMNVSTLELGDSALYLCASSPARGNYGYTFGSGTRLTVV.

The rearrangement links TRBV7-8 to TRBJ1-2; D unresolved. CDR3 length: 16 amino acids. Germline lookup yields CDR1 SGHVS and CDR2 FQNEAQ. Trimming took 5 bases from V and 4 from J, leaving 20 bases between them. CDR3 residues: CASSPRSAPGIYGYTF. CDR3 sequence (DNA): TGTGCCAGCAGCCCCCGCTCGGCGCCCGGGATCTATGGCTACACCTTC.

The chain is built from TRBV9 and TRBJ1-5, with 8 bases that match TRBD1. This CDR3 is 14 amino acids long. CDR1 and CDR2 from the germline V gene are SGDLS and YYNGEE. Germline trimming cut 0 bases from V and 7 bases from J; bases unmatched to any gene: 3. CDR3 in amino acids: CASSVGQGKQPQHF. The CDR3 nucleotides are TGTGCCAGCAGCGTAGGACAGGGGAAACAGCCCCAGCATTTT.

The CDR3 sequence: CASSYWGPSYGEDEQYF. In DNA form, the CDR3 reads TGTGCCAGCAGTTACTGGGGCCCAAGTTACGGAGAGGACGAGCAGTACTTC. The V call is TRBV6-2 or TRBV6-3, the J call TRBJ2-7, with a weak D call TRBD1 (5 bases). CDR1 and CDR2 from the germline V gene are MNHEY and SVGEGT. The V gene lost 1 base and the J gene lost 5 bases, with 21 bases spanning the gap. The CDR3 is made up of 17 amino acids.

This chain links TRBV7-8 with TRBJ1-1, with 8 positions matching TRBD1. The germline gives CDR1 SGHVS, CDR2 FQNEAQ. V lost 1 base to trimming and J lost 3 bases; unmatched junction nucleotides: 10. This CDR3 has 17 amino acids. The CDR3 nucleotides read TGTGCCAGCAGCTTAGACGGCAGGGGGCGCCTGGACACTGAAGCTTTCTTT. This codes for CASSLDGRGRLDTEAFF.

The genes are TRBV5-1 and TRBJ1-6; 7 bases line up with TRBD1. CDR1 SGHRS and CDR2 YFSETQ come from the germline V gene. This CDR3 is 15 amino acids long. The junction had 3 bases not matched to a gene; V was cut back by 4 bases and J by 2 bases. CDR3 loop: CASSAGGPYNSPLHF. The CDR3 DNA is TGCGCCAGCAGCGCAGGGGGGCCCTATAATTCACCCCTCCACTTT.

This chain joins TRBV5-1 and TRBJ2-1; possible D gene TRBD1, 6 bases. The germline CDR1 and CDR2 sequences are SGHRS and YFSETQ. V was trimmed by 0 bases and J by 4 bases, leaving 17 bases between them. This CDR3 is built from 17 residues. In nucleotides, the CDR3 is TGCGCCAGCAGCTTGGATCCCGCGGGCCAGGGGTACAATGAGCAGTTCTTC. Translating gives CASSLDPAGQGYNEQFF.

The chain recombines TRBV15 with TRBJ1-1, with 10 bases aligning to TRBD1. Per the germline V gene, CDR1 is LNHNV and CDR2 is YYDKDF (reference sequence). The CDR3 has 14 amino acids. V lost 5 bases and J lost 6; bases outside the gene matches: 6. The CDR3 reads CATSPGTGDSEAFF. The CDR3 nucleotides read TGTGCCACCAGCCCCGGGACAGGGGATTCTGAAGCTTTCTTT.

This clone has only one observation. The chain joins TRBV24-1 to TRBJ2-3; TRBD2 agrees at 8 bases. The CDR3 totals 14 residues. Germline CDR1 KGHDR, CDR2 SFDVKD. V shed 9 bases, J shed 3 bases, and the junction held 7 bases outside the gene matches. Written as DNA, the CDR3 is TGTGCCACCGGGGGACTAGGGGATACAGATACGCAGTATTTT. Residues: CATGGLGDTDTQYF.

This rearrangement joins TRBV28 to TRBJ1-4; weak D call: TRBD1 (5 bases). Between the trimmed V and J ends, which lost 7 bases and 2 bases, there was a span of 17 bases. The germline V gene has CDR1 MDHEN and CDR2 SYDVKM. This CDR3 region has 16 residues. The chain's CDR3 is CASKETRGWTNEKLFF. The CDR3 nucleotides are TGTGCCAGCAAGGAGACCCGGGGGTGGACTAATGAAAAACTGTTTTTT.

The genes are TRBV28 and TRBJ1-2; D perhaps matches TRBD1 (5 bases). V was trimmed by 6 bases and J by 2 bases, leaving 13 bases between them. CDR1 and CDR2 (germline): MDHEN, SYDVKM. The length of the CDR3 is 14 residues. The CDR3 DNA reads as TGTGCCAGCAGCCTTACGGGGGTCAACTATGGCTACACCTTC. This encodes CASSLTGVNYGYTF.

V gene TRBV7-8 combines with J gene TRBJ1-2; TRBD1 aligns across 10 bases. The CDR3 has 13 amino acids. Germline V gives CDR1 SGHVS, CDR2 FQNEAQ. Trimming at V came to 5 bases and at J to 6 bases, leaving 3 bases not matched to a gene. CDR3 amino acids: CASSQGTGDGYTF. CDR3 nucleotide sequence: TGTGCCAGCAGCCAAGGGACAGGGGATGGCTACACCTTC. Using reference TRBV7-8 and TRBJ1-2 for the parts outside the CDR3, the full variable domain is GAGVSQSPRYKVAKRGQDVALRCDPISGHVSLFWYQQALGQGPEFLTYFQNEAQLDKSGLPSDRFFAERPEGSVSTLKIQRTQQEDSAVYLCASSQGTGDGYTFGSGTRLTVV.

This clone was recorded only once. The rearrangement joins TRBV15 to TRBJ1-4; TRBD1 matches 12 bases. The trim removed 3 bases at V and 7 bases at J, leaving 6 bases unmatched. The germline gives CDR1 LNHNV, CDR2 YYDKDF (reference sequence). The CDR3 consists of 16 residues. In DNA, the CDR3 is TGTGCCACCAGCAGGGAGGGGACAGGGGGCATTGAAAAACTGTTTTTT. Amino acids: CATSREGTGGIEKLFF.

The rearrangement links TRBV6-5 to TRBJ1-2; 7 bases map to TRBD1. V lost 6 bases to trimming and J lost 6 bases; unmatched junction nucleotides: 10. The CDR3 is 14 amino acids. Germline values: CDR1 MNHEY, CDR2 SVGAGI. CDR3 in DNA: TGTGCCAGCAGGACCGGGACAGCCCTTCATGGCTACACCTTC. Translated, it gives CASRTGTALHGYTF.

This chain uses TRBV24-1 with TRBJ1-5; D ambiguous. There are 14 residues in the CDR3. V was cut by 1 base and J by 0 bases, with 3 bases left in between. Looked up from germline, CDR1 is KGHDR and CDR2 is SFDVKD. As DNA, the CDR3 is TGTGCCACCAGTGATTTTCTTAGCAATCAGCCCCAGCATTTT. Protein product: CATSDFLSNQPQHF.

The rearrangement links TRBV2 to TRBJ2-2, with a weak D call TRBD2 (5 bases). Germline CDR1 and CDR2: SNHLY and FYNNEI. This CDR3 has 12 amino acids. Trimming removed 9 bases from V and 6 bases from J, with 11 bases in between. The CDR3 DNA reads TGTGCCAGATTCGGGGTGGCCGGGGAGCTGTTTTTT. It yields the protein CARFGVAGELFF.

This chain joins TRBV9 and TRBJ1-1; TRBD1 aligns across 11 bases. With V trimmed by 4 bases and J by 5 bases, 7 bases remained unmatched. CDR1 and CDR2 from the germline V gene are SGDLS and YYNGEE. CDR3 length: 15 amino acids. The CDR3 reads CASSKRTGGVTEAFF. CDR3 DNA sequence: TGTGCCAGCAGCAAACGGACAGGGGGCGTTACTGAAGCTTTCTTT.

The rearrangement links TRBV4-2 to TRBJ2-3; 8 bases are shared with TRBD2. J was trimmed by 0 bases and V by 4 bases; bases with no gene match: 9. In germline, CDR1 is LGHNA, CDR2 YNFKEQ. This CDR3 has 17 residues. CDR3 DNA: TGTGCCAGCAGCCCCACCGCACTAGCGGTTAGCACAGATACGCAGTATTTT. This translates into CASSPTALAVSTDTQYF.

The chain combines TRBV18 with TRBJ2-7, with D perhaps TRBD2 (5 bases). V was shortened by 2 bases and J by 0 bases, with 8 bases between the two germline ends. The CDR3 has 14 residues. Germline V gives CDR1 KGHSH, CDR2 LQKENI. The CDR3 DNA reads as TGTGCCAGCTCACCATCAGCGGACTCCTACGAGCAGTACTTC. It specifies CASSPSADSYEQYF. The full variable domain, with the rest looked up from reference TRBV18 and TRBJ2-7, is NAGVMQNPRHLVRRRGQEARLRCSPMKGHSHVYWYRQLPEEGLKFMVYLQKENIIDESGMPKERFSAEFPKEGPSILRIQQVVRGDSAAYFCASSPSADSYEQYFGPGTRLTVT.

CDR3 bases: TGTGCCAGTAGTATAATTTCCAGCGGAGTAGACGCTGAAGCTTTCTTT. Its translation: CASSIISSGVDAEAFF. This chain uses TRBV19 with TRBJ1-1; D not resolved. Germline CDR1 and CDR2: LNHDA and SQIVND (reference sequence). V was clipped by 2 bases and J by 6 bases, with 19 bases between them. CDR3 size: 16 residues.

The gene calls are TRBV5-4 and TRBJ2-7; 14 positions agree with TRBD2. The CDR3 has 15 amino acids. V lost 2 bases to trimming and J lost 4 bases; unmatched junction nucleotides: 2. Germline-derived CDR1 and CDR2 are SGHNT and YYREEE (reference sequence). In DNA form, the CDR3 reads TGTGCCAGCAGCTTAGGGACTAGCGGGAGTTACGAGCAGTACTTC. Protein product: CASSLGTSGSYEQYF.

J is TRBJ1-1 and V is TRBV9, with D possibly matching TRBD1 (5 bases). Between the trimmed V and J ends, which lost 2 bases and 4 bases, there was a span of 15 bases. The CDR3 is 15 amino acids. CDR1 and CDR2 from the germline V gene are SGDLS and YYNGEE. CDR3 nucleotides: TGTGCCAGCAGCGTTGACAGCTCCCGGCGCACTGAAGCTTTCTTT. Protein product: CASSVDSSRRTEAFF. The full variable domain, its missing parts supplied by reference TRBV9 and TRBJ1-1, is DSGVTQTPKHLITATGQRVTLRCSPRSGDLSVYWYQQSLDQGLQFLIQYYNGEERAKGNILERFSAQQFPDLHSELNLSSLELGDSALYFCASSVDSSRRTEAFFGQGTRLTVV.

This clone was detected a few times. V is TRBV30 and J is TRBJ2-7; TRBD2 aligns across 10 bases. V trimming: 4 bases; J trimming: 6 bases; junction bases outside the gene matches: 6. The length of the CDR3 is 13 residues. Germline CDR1 reads GTSNPN; CDR2 reads SVGIG (reference sequence). CDR3 bases: TGTGCCTGGACCGCTAGCGGGAGTTTCGAGCAGTACTTC. Residues: CAWTASGSFEQYF.

This chain links TRBV12-5 with TRBJ1-5; a weak D match, TRBD1 (5 bases). Trimming cost V 3 bases and J 4 bases, with 13 bases left between them. CDR1 and CDR2 (germline): LGHNT, FRNRAP. The CDR3 length is 15 residues. The CDR3 nucleotides are TGTGCTAGTGGTTTCGCCGCAGGGTCAAATCAGCCCCAGCATTTT. Its translation: CASGFAAGSNQPQHF.

The J gene is TRBJ1-6, the V gene TRBV5-4; the D is unclear. This CDR3 is built from 13 residues. Germline assignment: CDR1 SGHNT and CDR2 YYREEE (reference sequence). The V and J ends lost 0 bases and 8 bases respectively, with 6 bases between them. This CDR3 is CASSLVADSPLHF. As DNA, the CDR3 is TGTGCCAGCAGCTTGGTGGCGGATTCACCCCTCCACTTT.

The chain is built from TRBV6-5 and TRBJ2-7; D gene ambiguous. The germline V gene has CDR1 MNHEY and CDR2 SVGAGI. This CDR3 has 13 amino acids. Trimming left V 0 bases short and J 2 bases short, with 5 bases between. This CDR3 reads CASSYSTTYEQYF. The DNA of the CDR3 is TGTGCCAGCAGTTACTCTACAACCTACGAGCAGTACTTC.